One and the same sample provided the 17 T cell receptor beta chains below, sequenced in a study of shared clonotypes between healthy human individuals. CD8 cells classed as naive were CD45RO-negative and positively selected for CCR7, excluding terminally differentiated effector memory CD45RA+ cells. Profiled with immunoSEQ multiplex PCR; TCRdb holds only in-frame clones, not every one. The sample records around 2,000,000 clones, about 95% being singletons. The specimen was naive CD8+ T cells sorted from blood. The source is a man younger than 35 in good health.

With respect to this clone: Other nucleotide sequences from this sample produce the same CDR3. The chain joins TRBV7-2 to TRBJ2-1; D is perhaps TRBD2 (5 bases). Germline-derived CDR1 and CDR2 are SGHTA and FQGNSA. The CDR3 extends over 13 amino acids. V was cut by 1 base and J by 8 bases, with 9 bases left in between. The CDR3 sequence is CASSLGGGYEQFF. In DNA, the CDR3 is TGTGCCAGCAGCTTAGGTGGAGGCTATGAGCAGTTCTTC.

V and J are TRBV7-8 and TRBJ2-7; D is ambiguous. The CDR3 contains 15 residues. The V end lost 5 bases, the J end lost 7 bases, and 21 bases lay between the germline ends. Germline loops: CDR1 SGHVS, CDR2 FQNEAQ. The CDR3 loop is CASSAPLHLLGEQYF. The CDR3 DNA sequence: TGTGCCAGCAGCGCCCCTTTACACCTTCTGGGGGAGCAGTACTTC.

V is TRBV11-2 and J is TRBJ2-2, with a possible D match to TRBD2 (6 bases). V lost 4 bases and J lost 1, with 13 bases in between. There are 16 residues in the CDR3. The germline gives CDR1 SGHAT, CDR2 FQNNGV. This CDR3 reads CASSSFSSGNTGELFF. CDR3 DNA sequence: TGTGCCAGCAGCTCGTTTAGTAGCGGGAACACCGGGGAGCTGTTTTTT.

The CDR3 DNA is TGTGCCAGCAGCGCGCTAGCGGGACTAATCCATGAGCAGTTCTTC. Protein: CASSALAGLIHEQFF. V usage is TRBV9 and J usage is TRBJ2-1; TRBD2 aligns across 9 bases. Per germline, CDR1 SGDLS and CDR2 YYNGEE. The CDR3 sequence is 15 residues long. The V gene end was trimmed by 3 bases and the J gene end by 8 bases; junction bases not matched to a gene: 9. Looking up the rest from reference TRBV9 and TRBJ2-1 gives the full variable domain: DSGVTQTPKHLITATGQRVTLRCSPRSGDLSVYWYQQSLDQGLQFLIQYYNGEERAKGNILERFSAQQFPDLHSELNLSSLELGDSALYFCASSALAGLIHEQFFGPGTRLTVL.

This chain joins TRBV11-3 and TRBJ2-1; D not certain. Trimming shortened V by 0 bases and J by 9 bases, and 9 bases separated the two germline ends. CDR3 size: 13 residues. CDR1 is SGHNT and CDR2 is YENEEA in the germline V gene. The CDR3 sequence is CASSLDEGIEQFF. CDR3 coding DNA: TGTGCCAGCAGCTTAGATGAAGGGATTGAGCAGTTCTTC.

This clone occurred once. The DNA for the CDR3 is TGTGCCAGCAGCTCTAATGAGCAGTTCTTC. Translating gives CASSSNEQFF. This chain uses TRBV7-8 with TRBJ2-1, with D unresolved. The CDR3 has 10 residues. From germline, CDR1 is SGHVS and CDR2 FQNEAQ. Deletions cut 4 bases from V and 7 bases from J, with 2 bases between.

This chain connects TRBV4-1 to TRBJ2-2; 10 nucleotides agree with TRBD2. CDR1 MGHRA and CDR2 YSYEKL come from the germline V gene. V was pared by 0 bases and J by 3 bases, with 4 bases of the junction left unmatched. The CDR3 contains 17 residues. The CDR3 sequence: CASSQERLAGYTGELFF. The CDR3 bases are TGCGCCAGCAGCCAAGAGAGACTAGCGGGTTACACCGGGGAGCTGTTTTTT.

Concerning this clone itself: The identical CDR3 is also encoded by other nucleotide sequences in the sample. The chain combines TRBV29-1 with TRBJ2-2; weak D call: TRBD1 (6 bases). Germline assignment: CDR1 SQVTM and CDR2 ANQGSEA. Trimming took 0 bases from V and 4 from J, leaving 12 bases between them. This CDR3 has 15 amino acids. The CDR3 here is CSVEDPGRGTGELFF. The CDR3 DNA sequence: TGCAGCGTTGAAGACCCTGGCAGGGGCACCGGGGAGCTGTTTTTT.

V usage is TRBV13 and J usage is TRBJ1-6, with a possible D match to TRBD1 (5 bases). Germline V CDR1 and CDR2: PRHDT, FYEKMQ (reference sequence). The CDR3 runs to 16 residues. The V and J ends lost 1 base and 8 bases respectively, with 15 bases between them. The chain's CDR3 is CASSLVTSAGDSPLHF. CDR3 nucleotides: TGTGCCAGCAGCTTAGTGACTTCGGCGGGGGATTCACCCCTCCACTTT.

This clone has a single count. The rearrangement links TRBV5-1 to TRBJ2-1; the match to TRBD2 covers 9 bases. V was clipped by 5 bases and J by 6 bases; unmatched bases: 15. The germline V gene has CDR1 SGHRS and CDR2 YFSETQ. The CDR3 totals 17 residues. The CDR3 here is CASRQPSGTGPLNEQFF. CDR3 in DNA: TGCGCCAGCAGACAACCTAGCGGGACCGGGCCCCTCAATGAGCAGTTCTTC.

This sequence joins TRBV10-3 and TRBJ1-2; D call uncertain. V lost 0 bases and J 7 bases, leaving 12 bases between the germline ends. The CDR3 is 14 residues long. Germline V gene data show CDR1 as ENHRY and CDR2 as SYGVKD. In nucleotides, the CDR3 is TGTGCCATCAGTGAGTCAGGGTTTCCGGCTGGCTACACCTTC. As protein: CAISESGFPAGYTF.

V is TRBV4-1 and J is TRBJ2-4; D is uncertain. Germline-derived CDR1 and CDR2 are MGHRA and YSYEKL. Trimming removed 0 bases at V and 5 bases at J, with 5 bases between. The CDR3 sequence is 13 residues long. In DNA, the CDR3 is TGCGCCAGCAGCCAAGAGCACGAAAACATTCAGTACTTC. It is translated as CASSQEHENIQYF.

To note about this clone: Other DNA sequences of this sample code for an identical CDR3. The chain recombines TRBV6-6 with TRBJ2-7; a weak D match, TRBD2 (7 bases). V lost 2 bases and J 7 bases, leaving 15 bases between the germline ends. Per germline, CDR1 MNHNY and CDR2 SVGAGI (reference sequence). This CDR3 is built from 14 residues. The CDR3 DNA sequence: TGTGCCAGCAGTTACGGGGGGGGCGCAGATGAGCAGTACTTC. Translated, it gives CASSYGGGADEQYF.

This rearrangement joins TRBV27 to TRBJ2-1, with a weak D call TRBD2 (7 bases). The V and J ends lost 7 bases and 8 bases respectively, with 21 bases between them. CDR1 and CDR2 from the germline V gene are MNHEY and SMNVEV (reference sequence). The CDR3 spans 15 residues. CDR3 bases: TGTGCCAGCAACCCACTAGGGGGGGCGAGGGATGAGCAGTTCTTC. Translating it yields CASNPLGGARDEQFF.

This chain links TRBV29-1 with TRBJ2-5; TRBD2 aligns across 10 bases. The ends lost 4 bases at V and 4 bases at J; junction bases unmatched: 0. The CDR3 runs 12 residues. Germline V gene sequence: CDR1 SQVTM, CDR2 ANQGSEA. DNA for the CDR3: TGCAGCGTTGTAGCGGGGGGAGAGACCCAGTACTTC. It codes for CSVVAGGETQYF. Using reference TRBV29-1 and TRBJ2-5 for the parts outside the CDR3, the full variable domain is SAVISQKPSRDICQRGTSLTIQCQVDSQVTMMFWYRQQPGQSLTLIATANQGSEATYESGFVIDKFPISRPNLTFSTLTVSNMSPEDSSIYLCSVVAGGETQYFGPGTRLLVL.

The CDR3 sequence: CASSASGGGPGEQFF. The CDR3 DNA follows: TGTGCCAGCAGCGCTAGCGGAGGAGGGCCAGGGGAGCAGTTCTTC. The J gene is TRBJ2-1, the V gene TRBV9; 7 nucleotides align to TRBD2. The CDR3 is made up of 15 amino acids. From germline, CDR1 is SGDLS and CDR2 YYNGEE. After removal of 3 bases from V and 10 bases from J, the junction contained 13 bases not matched to a gene.

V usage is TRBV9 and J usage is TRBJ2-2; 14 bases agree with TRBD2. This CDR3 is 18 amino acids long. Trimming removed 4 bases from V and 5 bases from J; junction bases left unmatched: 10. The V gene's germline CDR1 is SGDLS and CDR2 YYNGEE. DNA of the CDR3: TGTGCCAGCAGCAGAACGGGACTAGCGGGAGTTGGAACCGGGGAGCTGTTTTTT. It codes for CASSRTGLAGVGTGELFF.